This T cell receptor (beta chain) emerged from a study of T cell repertoires in cytomegalovirus infection. The wider study: CMV epitopes that were recently identified and HLA-C-restricted were used alongside well-studied HLA-B-restricted ones. From public TCR beta signatures came an indication of both CMV infection and matching HLA type.

MiXCR was run by TCRdb on the reads, yielding one entry per CDR3 protein. The sample lists about 920,000 distinct CDR3 sequences; roughly 30% were seen once. Points from the study as a whole: Cumulative public TCR beta family frequency identified carriers of CMV plus the relevant HLA. The ex vivo response showed dominance by HLA-C-restricted CMV-specific TCR beta clonotypes.

This clonotype was seen a handful of times. Its antigen remains unidentified. This CDR3 comprises 16 residues. Trimming removed 6 bases from V and 1 base from J; junction bases left unmatched: 11. Germline CDR1 is SGHRS and CDR2 is YFSETQ. The material sequenced was cultured CD8+ T cells from PBMCs, taken from culture after CMV antigen stimulation. This TCR came from a human donor in good health (CMV status not recorded). Some clones in this sample may be carry-over from other donors' samples. The chain joins TRBV5-1 to TRBJ1-1; TRBD1 aligns across 8 bases. CDR3: CASNQAAGGSNTEAFF. In nucleotides, the CDR3 is TGCGCCAGCAACCAGGCCGCAGGGGGCTCGAACACTGAAGCTTTCTTT.